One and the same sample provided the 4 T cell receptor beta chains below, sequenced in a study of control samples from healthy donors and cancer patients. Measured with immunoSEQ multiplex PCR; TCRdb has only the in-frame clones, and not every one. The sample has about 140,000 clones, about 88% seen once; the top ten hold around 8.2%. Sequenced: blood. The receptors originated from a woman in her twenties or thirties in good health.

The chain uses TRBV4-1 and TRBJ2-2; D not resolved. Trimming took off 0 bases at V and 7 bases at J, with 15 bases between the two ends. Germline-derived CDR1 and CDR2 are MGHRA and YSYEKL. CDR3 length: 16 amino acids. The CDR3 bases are TGCGCCAGCAGCCAAGATCATGGGCCCCTCGGCGGGGAGCTGTTTTTT. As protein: CASSQDHGPLGGELFF.

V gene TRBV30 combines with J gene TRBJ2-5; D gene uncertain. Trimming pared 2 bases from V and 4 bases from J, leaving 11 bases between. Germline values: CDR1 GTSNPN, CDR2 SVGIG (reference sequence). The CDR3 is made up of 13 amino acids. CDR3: CAWSPGQPETQYF. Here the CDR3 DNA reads TGTGCCTGGAGTCCGGGTCAGCCAGAGACCCAGTACTTC.

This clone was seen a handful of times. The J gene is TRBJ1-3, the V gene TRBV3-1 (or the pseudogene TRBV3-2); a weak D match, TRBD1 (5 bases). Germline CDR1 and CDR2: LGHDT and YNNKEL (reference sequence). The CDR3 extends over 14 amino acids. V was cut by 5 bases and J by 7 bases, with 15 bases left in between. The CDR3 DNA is TGTGCCAGCAGCGGATGGGGGTACGGGAACACCATATATTTT. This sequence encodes CASSGWGYGNTIYF.

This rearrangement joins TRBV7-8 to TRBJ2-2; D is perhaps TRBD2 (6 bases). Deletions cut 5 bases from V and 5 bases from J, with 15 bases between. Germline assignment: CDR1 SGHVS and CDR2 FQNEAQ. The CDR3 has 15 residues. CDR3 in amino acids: CASSPGGVATGELFF. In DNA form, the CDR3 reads TGTGCCAGCAGCCCCGGGGGAGTCGCTACCGGGGAGCTGTTTTTT.